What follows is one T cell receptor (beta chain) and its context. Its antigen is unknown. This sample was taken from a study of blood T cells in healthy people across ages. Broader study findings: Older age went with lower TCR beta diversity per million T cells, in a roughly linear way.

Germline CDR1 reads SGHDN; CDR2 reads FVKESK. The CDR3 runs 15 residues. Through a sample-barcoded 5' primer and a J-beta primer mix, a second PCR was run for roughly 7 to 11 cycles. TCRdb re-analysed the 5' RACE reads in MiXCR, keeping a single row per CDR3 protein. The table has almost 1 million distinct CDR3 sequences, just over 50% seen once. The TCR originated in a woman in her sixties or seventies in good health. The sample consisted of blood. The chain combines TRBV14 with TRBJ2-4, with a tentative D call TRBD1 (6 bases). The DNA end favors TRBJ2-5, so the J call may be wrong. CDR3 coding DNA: TGTGCCAGCAGCCAAAGGACAGCGAAGGTGGAGACCCAGTACTTC. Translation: CASSQRTAKVETQYF.